This TCR beta chain was recovered during a study of OX40 agonist ivuxolimab in advanced cancers. In terms of the full investigation: Ivuxolimab was an agonistic, fully human IgG2 monoclonal antibody directed against OX40 (CD134), a costimulatory receptor. Intravenous ivuxolimab was administered to patients every 2 weeks at six dose levels: 0.01, 0.1, 0.3, 1.5, 3 and 10 mg/kg. Of the roughly 51 patients in dose escalation, some 20 had hepatocellular carcinoma, around 15 had melanoma, 9 had renal cell carcinoma and 9 had head and neck cancer. In the dose-escalation cohort, approximately 83% of patients were male, and the mean age was 60 years with a range of roughly 23 to 79. Prior anti-PD-1, anti-PD-L1 or anti-CTLA-4 therapy was permitted, and checkpoint inhibitors had been received by about two fifths of dose-escalation patients. Partial responses occurred in three dose-escalation patients: two with cutaneous melanoma and one with hepatocellular carcinoma. Peripheral TCRbeta sequencing was intended to test whether TCR sequence diversity was altered and clonal T-cell expansion was caused by ivuxolimab. The paper reports the monotherapy dose-escalation portion (N of about 50 patients) of the phase I ivuxolimab trial. Findings and caveats that apply to the study as a whole: Low levels of normalized T-cell clonal expansion were also seen in some patients who did not respond. After ivuxolimab, expanded clones were on average more numerous among CD8+ T cells than among CD4+ T cells. At doses from 0.1 to 3.0 mg/kg, clonal expansion was seen in both CD4+ and CD8+ blood T cells between baseline and week 6. In partial responders in the 0.1-3.0 mg/kg groups, normalized peripheral clonal expansion was found to be among the lowest, especially among CD8+ T cells. Antigen specificity was not determined for the clonally expanded peripheral T cells.

Patients with a history of autoimmune disease or receiving systemic immunosuppression were excluded from the trial. In every dose cohort, peripheral blood was drawn for TCR sequencing at baseline, cycle 4 day 1, and cycle 7 day 1. The samples were taken from a phase I, first-in-human, multicenter, open-label dose-escalation trial of ivuxolimab. Adults with locally advanced or metastatic head and neck squamous cell, hepatocellular, melanoma or renal cell carcinoma were enrolled in the trial. CD4+ and CD8+ T cells were sorted separately from peripheral blood before TCR sequencing. For sequencing of the TCRbeta CDR3 region, genomic DNA was extracted from the sorted cells. The immunoSEQ Assay was used to sequence the TCRbeta CDR3 regions. In TCRdb, the immuneACCESS table is reduced to in-frame sequences with V and J assigned. These tables do not hold every clone; where another copy was compared, an unresolved V gene accounts for under half, and the others remain unexplained. Here the sample has tens of thousands of clones; roughly 89% occur a single time. 2.8% of the sample is held by the ten biggest clonotypes.

Comments on this clone: There is no known antigen for this receptor. No much larger clone is present one base from it, and per-base qualities are unavailable.

This clonotype was obtained from an adult with an advanced solid tumor such as melanoma, head and neck, liver or kidney cancer. Specimen: CD4+ or CD8+ T cells sorted from blood, collected in a trial of the OX40 agonist ivuxolimab.

Here is the DNA: TGTGCCAGCAGCTCCGGGCTGGGGACCGACTACGAGCAGTACTTC. Its protein is CASSSGLGTDYEQYF. Rearrangement joined TRBV7-3 to TRBJ2-7; the D region may be TRBD1 or TRBD2, each matching 5 bases equally. The trim is 4 bases for V and 3 bases for J, with a gap of 16 bases between the germline ends. Based on the germline V gene, the CDR1 and CDR2 sequences are SGHTA and FQGTGA. The CDR3 holds 15 amino acids from the cysteine to the phenylalanine. CDR3 DNA is the only sequence kept; it has 45 bases, read in frame from the first base.